Each of the 25 T cell receptor beta chains below was sequenced from the same sample in a study of neoadjuvant anti-PD-1 for oral cavity cancer. The method was immunoSEQ multiplex PCR; TCRdb's version includes in-frame clones alone and lacks a portion of them. Of about 42,000 clones listed, about three quarters are singletons. The time point here: after neoadjuvant nivolumab, at surgical resection. The starting material was PBMCs, obtained after nivolumab (anti-PD-1) treatment. The receptors here all came from a person aged 40 to 85 with oral cavity squamous cell carcinoma.

Concerning this clone: The same CDR3 can be traced to other DNA sequences in this sample. This chain links TRBV11-2 with TRBJ1-1; D is unresolved. The CDR3 sequence is 13 residues long. Germline assignment: CDR1 SGHAT and CDR2 FQNNGV. The ends were cut back, 1 base at V and 1 base at J, with 4 bases in the middle. In DNA, the CDR3 is TGTGCCAGCAGCTTAGGGGGGAACACTGAAGCTTTCTTT. It yields the protein CASSLGGNTEAFF.

This chain connects TRBV5-1 to TRBJ1-1, with D possibly TRBD1 on 5 matching bases. Trimming removed 7 bases from V and 3 bases from J, with 13 bases in between. Germline assignment: CDR1 SGHRS and CDR2 YFSETQ. The CDR3 has 13 amino acids. CDR3 DNA: TGCGCCAGCCGATTTTCGGGGGACACTGAAGCTTTCTTT. It translates to CASRFSGDTEAFF. The variable domain in full, completed from reference TRBV5-1 and TRBJ1-1, reads KAGVTQTPRYLIKTRGQQVTLSCSPISGHRSVSWYQQTPGQGLQFLFEYFSETQRNKGNFPGRFSGRQFSNSRSEMNVSTLELGDSALYLCASRFSGDTEAFFGQGTRLTVV.

V gene TRBV2 combines with J gene TRBJ1-1; 9 bases agree with TRBD1. From germline, CDR1 is SNHLY and CDR2 FYNNEI. This CDR3 is built from 15 residues. Trimming took 11 bases from V and 1 from J; bases not matched to a gene: 11. The CDR3 DNA is TGTGCCGCACCGACAGGGGGTGCCAAGAACACTGAAGCTTTCTTT. As protein: CAAPTGGAKNTEAFF. The full variable domain, rest sourced from reference TRBV2 and TRBJ1-1, is EPEVTQTPSHQVTQMGQEVILRCVPISNHLYFYWYRQILGQKVEFLVSFYNNEISEKSEIFDDQFSVERPDGSNFTLKIRSTKLEDSAMYFCAAPTGGAKNTEAFFGQGTRLTVV.

V gene TRBV5-1 combines with J gene TRBJ2-7; D unclear. Germline V gene data show CDR1 as SGHRS and CDR2 as YFSETQ. This CDR3 contains 14 residues. V shed 0 bases and J shed 2 bases, with 9 bases lying between them. The CDR3 loop reads CASSLAGETYEQYF. Here the CDR3 DNA reads TGCGCCAGCAGCTTGGCAGGCGAAACCTACGAGCAGTACTTC.

This chain uses TRBV5-4 with TRBJ2-7, with 7 bases that match TRBD2. Trimming took 0 bases from V and 3 from J; bases not matched to a gene: 6. The CDR3 runs to 15 residues. The V gene's germline CDR1 is SGHNT and CDR2 YYREEE (reference sequence). CDR3 in amino acids: CASSLAAGLVYEQYF. CDR3 sequence (DNA): TGTGCCAGCAGCTTGGCCGCAGGACTAGTCTACGAGCAGTACTTC.

The chain recombines TRBV5-4 with TRBJ2-5; D unresolved. The CDR3 length is 13 residues. Germline V gene sequence: CDR1 SGHNT, CDR2 YYREEE (reference sequence). With 2 bases removed from V and 1 base from J, the gap between germline ends came to 6 bases. This CDR3 reads CASSFARQETQYF. CDR3 in DNA: TGTGCCAGCAGCTTTGCCCGCCAAGAGACCCAGTACTTC.

The chain couples TRBV29-1 to TRBJ1-2, with 7 nucleotides matching TRBD1. This CDR3 comprises 11 residues. J was trimmed by 5 bases and V by 4 bases; bases with no gene match: 1. Per germline, CDR1 SQVTM and CDR2 ANQGSEA. The CDR3 DNA is TGCAGCGTTGCACAGGGGTATGGCTACACCTTC. As protein: CSVAQGYGYTF.

This chain joins TRBV12-5 and TRBJ1-1; D may be TRBD1 (6 bases). V was shortened by 7 bases and J by 10 bases, with 16 bases between the two germline ends. Germline CDR1 and CDR2: LGHNT and FRNRAP. The CDR3 has 12 amino acids. The CDR3 loop reads CASAGGPSTAFF. DNA for the CDR3: TGTGCTAGTGCTGGGGGCCCCTCCACAGCTTTCTTT.

The V gene is TRBV7-2, the J gene TRBJ1-6; D gene ambiguous. V lost 2 bases and J lost 6, with 8 bases in between. The CDR3 contains 14 residues. Per germline, CDR1 SGHTA and CDR2 FQGNSA. CDR3 bases: TGTGCCAGCAGCTTAACGGGTTTTAATTCACCCCTCCACTTT. Its translation is CASSLTGFNSPLHF.

The V and J genes are TRBV5-4 and TRBJ1-1; D is possibly TRBD1 (5 bases). Germline V gene data show CDR1 as SGHNT and CDR2 as YYREEE (reference sequence). V was clipped by 4 bases and J by 3 bases, with 13 bases between them. The CDR3 is 14 residues long. The CDR3 sequence: CASSPPDRYTEAFF. CDR3 in DNA: TGTGCCAGCAGCCCTCCAGACAGATACACTGAAGCTTTCTTT.

The chain has TRBV30 and TRBJ1-1, with TRBD1 matching over 7 bases. The CDR3 runs to 12 residues. J gave up 2 bases and V 7 bases, and 4 bases lay outside the gene matches. The V gene's germline CDR1 is GTSNPN and CDR2 SVGIG (reference sequence). The CDR3 DNA reads TGTGCCTTTGACAGGGATAACACTGAAGCTTTCTTT. Translation gives CAFDRDNTEAFF. The full variable domain, its missing parts supplied by reference TRBV30 and TRBJ1-1, is SQTIHQWPATLVQPVGSPLSLECTVEGTSNPNLYWYRQAAGRGLQLLFYSVGIGQISSEVPQNLSASRPQDRQFILSSKKLLLSDSGFYLCAFDRDNTEAFFGQGTRLTVV.

This rearrangement joins TRBV7-8 to TRBJ1-6; 7 nucleotides line up with TRBD1. Germline-derived CDR1 and CDR2 are SGHVS and FQNEAQ. J gave up 7 bases and V 2 bases, and 5 bases lay outside the gene matches. This CDR3 is built from 15 residues. DNA of the CDR3: TGTGCCAGCAGCTTAACAGGGGCCTCCAATTCACCCCTCCACTTT. Translating it yields CASSLTGASNSPLHF.

The chain carries TRBV9 and TRBJ1-5; D is unresolved. Trimming shortened V by 3 bases and J by 0 bases, and 10 bases separated the two germline ends. CDR1 SGDLS and CDR2 YYNGEE come from the germline V gene. The CDR3 has 15 residues. CDR3 nucleotides: TGTGCCAGCAGCGATCTGGAGGTTAGCAATCAGCCCCAGCATTTT. Its protein is CASSDLEVSNQPQHF.

The V call is TRBV2, the J call TRBJ2-1, with 9 bases aligning to TRBD1. V shed 11 bases, J shed 4 bases, and the junction held 0 bases outside the gene matches. The CDR3 totals 11 residues. CDR1 SNHLY and CDR2 FYNNEI come from the germline V gene. CDR3 nucleotides: TGTGCCGGACAGGGGTACAATGAGCAGTTCTTC. Protein sequence: CAGQGYNEQFF. Complete variable domain (other parts from reference TRBV2 and TRBJ2-1): EPEVTQTPSHQVTQMGQEVILRCVPISNHLYFYWYRQILGQKVEFLVSFYNNEISEKSEIFDDQFSVERPDGSNFTLKIRSTKLEDSAMYFCAGQGYNEQFFGPGTRLTVL.

J is TRBJ2-1 and V is TRBV5-1; 9 bases map to TRBD2. The CDR3 length is 15 residues. Trimming took 0 bases from V and 9 from J; bases not matched to a gene: 7. In germline, CDR1 is SGHRS, CDR2 YFSETQ. DNA of the CDR3: TGCGCCAGCAGCTTGGGTGGCGGGAGGGAGGTTGAGCAGTTCTTC. Translating gives CASSLGGGREVEQFF.

The genes are TRBV6-5 and TRBJ2-4; 7 nucleotides line up with TRBD1. CDR3 length: 15 residues. V lost 5 bases to trimming and J lost 1 base; unmatched junction nucleotides: 5. Germline V CDR1 and CDR2: MNHEY, SVGAGI. This CDR3 is CASSPGDSAKNIQYF. The CDR3 DNA follows: TGTGCCAGCAGTCCAGGGGACAGTGCCAAAAACATTCAGTACTTC.

This clone showed up just a few times. This chain links TRBV5-5 with TRBJ1-1; D is undetermined. V lost 0 bases and J lost 4, with 10 bases in between. In germline, CDR1 is SGHKS, CDR2 YYEKEE (reference sequence). CDR3 size: 14 residues. The CDR3 coding sequence is TGTGCCAGCAGCTTGGTGGGCAGGTCCACTGAAGCTTTCTTT. This codes for CASSLVGRSTEAFF.

The V call is TRBV6-1, the J call TRBJ2-3; 7 bases are a match to TRBD2. J was trimmed by 3 bases and V by 7 bases; bases with no gene match: 7. This CDR3 has 14 amino acids. Germline V lookup: CDR1 MNHNS, CDR2 SASEGT. The CDR3 protein is CASTPSGLTDTQYF. The CDR3 nucleotides read TGTGCCAGCACGCCTAGCGGTCTGACAGATACGCAGTATTTT.

J is TRBJ1-1 and V is TRBV5-1; D gene ambiguous. V lost 0 bases and J lost 7, with 10 bases in between. There are 13 residues in the CDR3. Looked up from germline, CDR1 is SGHRS and CDR2 is YFSETQ. Here the CDR3 DNA reads TGCGCCAGCAGCTTGGAGAAGGCGAGTGAAGCTTTCTTT. Translation: CASSLEKASEAFF.

This chain links TRBV4-1 with TRBJ2-5, with TRBD2 identical over 7 bases. The V gene's germline CDR1 is MGHRA and CDR2 YSYEKL. The ends lost 8 bases at V and 3 bases at J; junction bases unmatched: 15. This CDR3 is built from 16 residues. In DNA form, the CDR3 reads TGCGCCAGCCACGGGGAGGGGACCGACGAAGAAGAGACCCAGTACTTC. This translates into CASHGEGTDEEETQYF.

The V and J genes are TRBV11-2 and TRBJ2-7, with 8 bases lining up with TRBD1. Per the germline V gene, CDR1 is SGHAT and CDR2 is FQNNGV. The ends lost 5 bases at V and 0 bases at J; junction bases unmatched: 12. The CDR3 loop spans 17 amino acids. The CDR3 reads CASSPGSGTGGSYEQYF. CDR3 DNA: TGTGCCAGCAGCCCGGGATCCGGGACAGGCGGCTCCTACGAGCAGTACTTC.

Relative to its sample, this clone is medium-sized (0.01 to 0.1%). The V gene is TRBV5-1, the J gene TRBJ1-1, with 9 bases identical to TRBD1. The CDR3 sequence is 19 residues long. Germline V gene data show CDR1 as SGHRS and CDR2 as YFSETQ. V lost 4 bases to trimming and J lost 2 bases; unmatched junction nucleotides: 18. CDR3 sequence (DNA): TGCGCCAGCAGCCCCTCCGAGGGGACAGGGAGTTTTTTTAACACTGAAGCTTTCTTT. Its protein is CASSPSEGTGSFFNTEAFF.

V gene TRBV7-9 combines with J gene TRBJ1-3, with 8 bases identical to TRBD1. The CDR3 runs to 14 residues. Per germline, CDR1 SEHNR and CDR2 FQNEAQ (reference sequence). J was trimmed by 3 bases and V by 6 bases; bases with no gene match: 4. CDR3 sequence reads: CASSTGTGGNTIYF. Here the CDR3 DNA reads TGTGCCAGCAGTACCGGGACAGGTGGAAACACCATATATTTT.

The chain uses TRBV15 and TRBJ2-7, with TRBD1 matching over 8 bases. The J segment lost 12 bases and the V segment lost 0 bases, leaving 10 bases of the junction unmatched. From germline, CDR1 is LNHNV and CDR2 YYDKDF (reference sequence). The CDR3 extends over 14 amino acids. The CDR3 DNA sequence: TGTGCCACCAGCAGAGATCAGGGCCGGGACAGGAGGTACTTC. Translation gives CATSRDQGRDRRYF.

The V call is TRBV5-6, the J call TRBJ1-2; D remains ambiguous. Germline V gene data show CDR1 as SGHDT and CDR2 as YYEEEE. Trimming stripped 5 bases from V and 8 bases from J, with 25 bases between. The CDR3 is 16 amino acids. The CDR3 sequence is CASRNRAGLASGGYTF. The CDR3 region has the DNA TGTGCCAGCAGGAACCGGGCGGGCCTTGCGAGTGGGGGCTACACCTTC.